This TCR beta chain was identified during a study of blood T cells in healthy people across ages. Using a J-beta primer mix together with a sample-barcoded 5' primer, a second PCR was run for about 6 to 11 cycles. TCRdb independently ran MiXCR on the 5' RACE reads; one entry per CDR3 protein. Among more than 900,000 distinct CDR3 sequences listed, roughly a quarter were seen once. This clonotype appeared a few times. The V and J ends lost 7 bases and 1 base respectively, with 13 bases between them. The CDR3 is made up of 14 amino acids. These records were also assigned to another study, of T cells of mothers and their children.

Sequencing input: blood. The receptor comes from a girl aged 2-10 years in good health. The chain joins TRBV12-3 or TRBV12-4 to TRBJ1-2; D is undetermined. This CDR3 is CASTPGGSNYGYTF. CDR3 sequence (DNA): TGTGCCAGCACCCCGGGAGGGAGTAACTATGGCTACACCTTC.